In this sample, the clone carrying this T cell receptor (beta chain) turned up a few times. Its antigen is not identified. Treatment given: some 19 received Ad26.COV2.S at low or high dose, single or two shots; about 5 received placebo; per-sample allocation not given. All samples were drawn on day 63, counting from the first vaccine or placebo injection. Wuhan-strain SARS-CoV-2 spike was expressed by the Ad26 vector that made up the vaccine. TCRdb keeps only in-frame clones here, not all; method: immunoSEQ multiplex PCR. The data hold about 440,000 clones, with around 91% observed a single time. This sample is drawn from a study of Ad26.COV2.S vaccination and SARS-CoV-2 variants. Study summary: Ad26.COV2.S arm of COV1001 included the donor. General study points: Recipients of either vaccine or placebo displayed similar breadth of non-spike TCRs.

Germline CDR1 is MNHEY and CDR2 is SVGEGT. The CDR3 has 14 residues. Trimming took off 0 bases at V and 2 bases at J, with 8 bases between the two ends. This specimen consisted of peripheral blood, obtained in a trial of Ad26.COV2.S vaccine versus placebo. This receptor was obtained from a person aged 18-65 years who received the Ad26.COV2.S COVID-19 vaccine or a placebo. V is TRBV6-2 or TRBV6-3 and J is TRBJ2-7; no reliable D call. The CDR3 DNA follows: TGTGCCAGCAGTTACTCCGGAGTTGCCTACGAGCAGTACTTC. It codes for CASSYSGVAYEQYF.